The clone carrying this T cell receptor (beta chain) appeared once. Its antigen is not known. CDR1 is MNHNS and CDR2 is SASEGT in the germline V gene. V was shortened by 4 bases and J by 5 bases, with 17 bases between the two germline ends. The CDR3 length is 16 residues. The entry originates in a study of cytomegalovirus exposure and HLA in healthy donors. Study-wide findings and caveats: Sequences of the TCR beta chain were said to predict the HLA-A and HLA-B alleles of most subjects accurately. Sequencing likely produced, as an artifact, a cluster of highly shared sequence variants.

Vbeta (60) and Jbeta (13) primers were used in the PCR. Generated by immunoSEQ multiplex PCR, the TCRdb table keeps only in-frame clones and is missing some. This table has 100,000 to 150,000 clones, 75% to 85% appearing once. The rearrangement links TRBV6-1 to TRBJ2-2, with a tentative D call TRBD2 (6 bases). The specimen was PBMCs. This TCR was recovered from a woman aged 45-65 years in good health and CMV-seropositive. The CDR3: CASSAVVAVNTGELFF. In DNA, the CDR3 is TGTGCCAGCAGTGCTGTAGTAGCGGTGAATACCGGGGAGCTGTTTTTT.